These 13 T cell receptor beta chains came from one sample sequenced in a study of cytomegalovirus exposure and HLA in healthy donors. Vbeta (60) and Jbeta (13) primers were used in the PCR. TCRdb's table, derived via immunoSEQ multiplex PCR, lists solely in-frame clones and lacks some. The sample has around 110,000 clones, over 65% seen once; the top ten hold nearly 0.9%. Sequencing was performed on PBMCs. The receptors were gathered from a woman aged 30 to 39 in good health and CMV-seronegative.

This sequence joins TRBV19 and TRBJ1-2; possible D gene TRBD1, 6 bases. Germline CDR1 and CDR2: LNHDA and SQIVND (reference sequence). V was shortened by 6 bases and J by 4 bases, with 18 bases between the two germline ends. The CDR3 is made up of 15 amino acids. CDR3 in amino acids: CASRKMDSEGYGYTF. The CDR3 DNA reads TGTGCCAGTAGAAAAATGGACAGCGAAGGCTATGGCTACACCTTC. The full variable domain, rest sourced from reference TRBV19 and TRBJ1-2, is DGGITQSPKYLFRKEGQNVTLSCEQNLNHDAMYWYRQDPGQGLRLIYYSQIVNDFQKGDIAEGYSVSREKKESFPLTVTSAQKNPTAFYLCASRKMDSEGYGYTFGSGTRLTVV.

The chain is built from TRBV18 and TRBJ1-1; D ambiguous. The ends were cut back, 2 bases at V and 1 base at J, with 14 bases in the middle. The CDR3 runs to 16 residues. Germline CDR1 is KGHSH and CDR2 is LQKENI. This CDR3 is CASSPGRDYGNTEAFF. As DNA, the CDR3 is TGTGCCAGCTCACCAGGTCGGGATTATGGGAACACTGAAGCTTTCTTT.

The chain recombines TRBV5-6 with TRBJ1-5, with D possibly being TRBD1 (5 bases). Germline CDR1 reads SGHDT; CDR2 reads YYEEEE. V lost 5 bases, J lost 0 bases, and 9 bases lay in between. There are 14 residues in the CDR3. The CDR3 sequence is CASSQGGSNQPQHF. The CDR3, as DNA: TGTGCCAGCAGTCAGGGAGGTAGCAATCAGCCCCAGCATTTT.

The chain combines TRBV6-5 with TRBJ1-3; TRBD1 aligns across 8 bases. Germline V CDR1 and CDR2: MNHEY, SVGAGI. The V segment lost 4 bases and the J segment 4 bases; nucleotides outside the gene matches: 3. The CDR3 is 14 amino acids. DNA for the CDR3: TGTGCCAGCAGTTTGACAGGGGACGGAAACACCATATATTTT. Translation: CASSLTGDGNTIYF.

The chain is built from TRBV9 and TRBJ2-7; no clear D. Trimming left V 4 bases short and J 3 bases short, with 17 bases between. The germline gives CDR1 SGDLS, CDR2 YYNGEE. The CDR3 covers 15 residues. The CDR3 coding sequence is TGTGCCAGCAGCAAAAGCGATCAGTCCCACTACGAGCAGTACTTC. Translated: CASSKSDQSHYEQYF. Full variable domain (remainder filled in from reference TRBV9 and TRBJ2-7): DSGVTQTPKHLITATGQRVTLRCSPRSGDLSVYWYQQSLDQGLQFLIQYYNGEERAKGNILERFSAQQFPDLHSELNLSSLELGDSALYFCASSKSDQSHYEQYFGPGTRLTVT.

The CDR3, as DNA: TGTGCCAGCTCCAGCCAAGGGACAGGGAATGAAAAACTGTTTTTT. This sequence encodes CASSSQGTGNEKLFF. This chain connects TRBV28 to TRBJ1-4; 9 bases align to TRBD1. The CDR3 has 15 amino acids. Germline-derived CDR1 and CDR2 are MDHEN and SYDVKM. J was trimmed by 5 bases and V by 8 bases; bases with no gene match: 9.

This chain connects TRBV30 to TRBJ2-7; D might be TRBD1 (5 bases). This CDR3 comprises 14 residues. CDR1 is GTSNPN, CDR2 SVGIG, per germline (reference sequence). V was pared by 0 bases and J by 3 bases, with 12 bases between. CDR3 residues: CAWSVGDSSYEQYF. The CDR3 nucleotides are TGTGCCTGGAGTGTAGGAGACAGCAGCTACGAGCAGTACTTC.

The rearrangement uses TRBV12-5 and TRBJ1-1; possible D gene TRBD1, 6 bases. CDR3 length: 12 amino acids. V lost 0 bases, J lost 7 bases, and 6 bases lay in between. Germline V CDR1 and CDR2: LGHNT, FRNRAP. CDR3 coding DNA: TGTGCTAGTGGTTTGGTACAGGGTGAAGCTTTCTTT. It codes for CASGLVQGEAFF.

This clone was counted a few times. V is TRBV5-1 and J is TRBJ1-2, with D possibly matching TRBD1 (5 bases). The CDR3 loop spans 16 amino acids. Trimming stripped 2 bases from V and 4 bases from J, with 18 bases between. The germline V gene has CDR1 SGHRS and CDR2 YFSETQ. CDR3 nucleotides: TGCGCCAGCAGCTTTTACAGGCTCTCGGCAACCTATGGCTACACCTTC. Translating gives CASSFYRLSATYGYTF. Using reference TRBV5-1 and TRBJ1-2 for the parts outside the CDR3, the full variable domain is KAGVTQTPRYLIKTRGQQVTLSCSPISGHRSVSWYQQTPGQGLQFLFEYFSETQRNKGNFPGRFSGRQFSNSRSEMNVSTLELGDSALYLCASSFYRLSATYGYTFGSGTRLTVV.

The chain employs TRBV19 and TRBJ1-1; D gene uncertain. The germline V gene has CDR1 LNHDA and CDR2 SQIVND (reference sequence). The CDR3 sequence is 12 residues long. Trimming removed 3 bases at V and 9 bases at J, with 11 bases between. CDR3 nucleotide sequence: TGTGCCAGTAGTATCGAGGGCCTGAAAGCTTTCTTT. Protein: CASSIEGLKAFF.

The chain is built from TRBV21-1 and TRBJ2-7; no check of the table's D call, TRBD2, against the DNA was made. TRBV21-1 is deemed a pseudogene. The CDR3 loop spans 14 amino acids. The CDR3 spells CASRGTSGSYEQYF. CDR3 nucleotides: TGTGCCAGCAGGGGGACTAGCGGCTCCTACGAGCAGTACTTC.

The V call is TRBV11-2, the J call TRBJ1-1, with D maybe TRBD1 (5 bases). The germline V gene has CDR1 SGHAT and CDR2 FQNNGV. V was pared by 7 bases and J by 2 bases, with 14 bases between. The CDR3 loop spans 14 amino acids. The CDR3 here is CASKDGQVNTEAFF. DNA of the CDR3: TGTGCCAGCAAGGATGGACAAGTTAACACTGAAGCTTTCTTT.

This rearrangement joins TRBV28 to TRBJ1-2; weak D call: TRBD1 (5 bases). This CDR3 is built from 12 residues. V was pared by 10 bases and J by 4 bases, with 13 bases between. CDR1 and CDR2 from the germline V gene are MDHEN and SYDVKM. CDR3 coding DNA: TGTGCCACCTCGACAGACTCCTATGGCTACACCTTC. Its protein product is CATSTDSYGYTF.